This T cell receptor (beta chain) came from a study of CD4 and CD8 cells across lung adenocarcinoma regions. MiXCR, applied by TCRdb to the PCR reads, yields one record per CDR3 protein. The profile covers some 18,000 distinct CDR3 sequences, with 50% appearing a single time and 34% taken by the ten largest. Germline CDR1 reads SGHVS; CDR2 reads FQNEAQ. There are 13 residues in the CDR3. Localized lung adenocarcinoma, a non-small cell lung cancer, affected the donors. The chain employs TRBV7-8 and TRBJ2-1, with D hard to call. The last part of the DNA fits TRBJ2-5 better; the J call may be wrong. Sample: CD8+ T cells from the margin of a lung tumor. The TCR originated in a male donor with lung adenocarcinoma. The CD4 and CD8 labels of this study may be unreliable. Here the CDR3 DNA reads TGTGCCAGCAGCCTTGGGGTTAAAGAGACCCAGTACTTC. Translating gives CASSLGVKETQYF.